This entry concerns a single T cell receptor (beta chain). The data originate from a study of blood T cell repertoires in COVID-19. About the research overall: The samples span acute and convalescent COVID-19 from the United States, Italy and Spain. T cells, B-cell-depleted T cells, or PBMCs provided the cDNA or gDNA that served as material.

V lost 3 bases and J lost 6; bases outside the gene matches: 7. The CDR3 length is 15 residues. Germline V gene data show CDR1 as SEHNR and CDR2 as FQNEAQ (reference sequence). In the study's own analysis: Amplifying reference gene primers gave estimates of nucleated cell counts. Generated by immunoSEQ multiplex PCR, the TCRdb table keeps only in-frame clones and is missing some. D and trimming were read from the DNA, whereas the V and J calls and clone size are those reported in that table. The table lists about 180,000 clones, about 86% of them singletons. This chain joins TRBV7-9 and TRBJ1-1; TRBD1 matches 10 bases. The clonotype originates from a woman in her 30s with active or convalescent COVID-19. The material sequenced was peripheral blood. The CDR3 bases are TGTGCCAGCAGCTTTTGGGGACAGGGGACGGCTGAAGCTTTCTTT. This translates into CASSFWGQGTAEAFF.